This T cell receptor (beta chain) appears in the sequencing data of a study of cytomegalovirus exposure and HLA in healthy donors. About the research overall: An earlier analysis found some 120 million unique TCR beta sequences from about 190 million T cells.

Trimming pared 3 bases from V and 9 bases from J, leaving 21 bases between. This CDR3 comprises 16 residues. Germline V gene data show CDR1 as MNHNY and CDR2 as SVGAGI (reference sequence). For this clone: Its antigen is currently unknown.

Study-wide results and caveats: In an earlier analysis, most TCR beta V segments were productive about 87% or about 30% of the time. Based on reports, TCR beta sequences accurately predicted HLA-A and HLA-B alleles for most subjects. TCR beta chains associated with HLA were, in a later analysis, more clonally expanded than equally common others.

With 60 Vbeta and 13 Jbeta primers, the PCR was carried out. Profiling relied on immunoSEQ multiplex PCR, and the TCRdb table lists in-frame clones only, not all of them. The table lists about 160,000 clones, roughly four fifths of them singletons. Material for sequencing was PBMCs. The clonotype originates from a girl aged 2 to 9 in good health and CMV-seropositive. This chain uses TRBV6-6 with TRBJ2-4, with a weak D call TRBD1 (5 bases). DNA for the CDR3: TGTGCCAGCAGTTATTCATACCGCAGGGTCGGTGGCATTCAGTACTTC. It translates to CASSYSYRRVGGIQYF.